This TCR beta chain was identified in a study of T cells after yellow fever vaccination. On the study more broadly: SMART-Seq v4 Ultra Low Input prepared libraries from low-cell fractions.

This clonotype was observed a few times. A universal primer site and UMIs were added as TCR cDNA was made by 5'RACE template switching. Each CDR3 protein is one row after TCRdb ran MiXCR on the 5' RACE reads. The sample has some 300,000 distinct CDR3 sequences, around 9.3% seen once; the top ten hold about 3%. The CDR3 length is 14 residues. CDR1 SGHTA and CDR2 FQGNSA come from the germline V gene. Trimming stripped 2 bases from V and 8 bases from J, with 15 bases between. The chain carries TRBV7-2 and TRBJ1-2; possible D gene TRBD1, 5 bases. This sequence was found in a man in his late teens or twenties who received the YFV17D yellow fever vaccine. Specimen: CD4+ T cells sorted from PBMCs, collected 5 days after the yellow fever booster vaccination. CDR3 in amino acids: CASSLLEGVGGYTF. DNA for the CDR3: TGTGCCAGCAGCTTACTCGAAGGGGTGGGCGGCTACACCTTC.